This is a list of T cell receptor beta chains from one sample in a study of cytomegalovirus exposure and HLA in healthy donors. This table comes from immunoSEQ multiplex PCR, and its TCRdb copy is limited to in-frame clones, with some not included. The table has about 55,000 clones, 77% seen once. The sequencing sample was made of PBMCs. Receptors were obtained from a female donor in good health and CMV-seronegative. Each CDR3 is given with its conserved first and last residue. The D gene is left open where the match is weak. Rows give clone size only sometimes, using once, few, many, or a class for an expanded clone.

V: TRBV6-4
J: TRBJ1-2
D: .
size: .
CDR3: CASSEQTTRAGDYGYTF
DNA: TGTGCCAGCAGTGAACAAACAACGCGGGCAGGAGATTATGGCTACACCTTC

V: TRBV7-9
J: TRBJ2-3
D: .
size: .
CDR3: CASSGRGFATTDTQYF
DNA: TGTGCCAGCAGCGGCAGAGGTTTTGCGACTACAGATACGCAGTATTTT

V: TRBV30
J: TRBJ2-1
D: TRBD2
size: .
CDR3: CAWKLAGGNEQFF
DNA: TGTGCCTGGAAACTAGCGGGAGGCAATGAGCAGTTCTTC

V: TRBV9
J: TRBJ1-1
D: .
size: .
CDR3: CASSATISGDTEAFF
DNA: TGTGCCAGCAGCGCAACCATTAGCGGGGACACTGAAGCTTTCTTT

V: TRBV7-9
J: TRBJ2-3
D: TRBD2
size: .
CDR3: CASSKAGGLRVTQYF
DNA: TGTGCCAGCAGCAAAGCGGGGGGGCTTAGAGTTACGCAGTATTTT

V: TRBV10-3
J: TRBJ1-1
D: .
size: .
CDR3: CAISGAGRGADTEAFF
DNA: TGTGCCATCAGTGGGGCGGGGAGGGGCGCAGACACTGAAGCTTTCTTT

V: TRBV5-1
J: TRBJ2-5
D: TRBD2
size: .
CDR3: CASSLGASGGYFETQYF
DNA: TGCGCCAGCAGCTTAGGCGCTAGCGGGGGATATTTTGAGACCCAGTACTTC

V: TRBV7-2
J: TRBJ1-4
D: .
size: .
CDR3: CASSLGRGANEKLFF
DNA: TGTGCCAGCAGCTTAGGCCGGGGGGCTAATGAAAAACTGTTTTTT

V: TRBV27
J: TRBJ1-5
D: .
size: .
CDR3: CASAGLAGASQPQHF
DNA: TGTGCCAGCGCGGGTCTCGCCGGCGCGAGTCAGCCCCAGCATTTT

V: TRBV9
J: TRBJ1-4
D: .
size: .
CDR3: CASSVRGSGNEKLFF
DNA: TGTGCCAGCAGCGTAAGGGGGTCAGGTAATGAAAAACTGTTTTTT

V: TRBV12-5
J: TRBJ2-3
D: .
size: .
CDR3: CASGLVGPRDTQYF
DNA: TGTGCTAGTGGTTTGGTAGGCCCGCGGGATACGCAGTATTTT

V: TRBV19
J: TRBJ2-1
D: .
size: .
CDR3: CASSIGLAVAYNEQFF
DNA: TGTGCCAGTAGTATTGGGTTAGCGGTCGCATACAATGAGCAGTTCTTC

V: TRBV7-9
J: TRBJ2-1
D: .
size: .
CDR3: CASSLIRGAYNEQFF
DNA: TGTGCCAGCAGCTTAATCAGGGGTGCCTACAATGAGCAGTTCTTC

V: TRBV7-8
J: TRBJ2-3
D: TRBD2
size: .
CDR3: CASSPGLAGRRVDTQYF
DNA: TGTGCCAGCAGCCCAGGACTAGCGGGGAGGAGGGTGGATACGCAGTATTTT

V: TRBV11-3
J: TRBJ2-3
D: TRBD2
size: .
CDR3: CASSFRAGGIANTQYF
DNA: TGTGCCAGCAGCTTCCGGGCGGGGGGGATTGCAAATACGCAGTATTTT

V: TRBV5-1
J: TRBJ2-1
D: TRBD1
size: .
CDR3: CASSGGQGAYNEQFF
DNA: TGCGCCAGCAGCGGCGGACAGGGGGCCTACAATGAGCAGTTCTTC

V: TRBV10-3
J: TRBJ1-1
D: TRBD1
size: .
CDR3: CAISEGQGMNTEAFF
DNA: TGTGCCATCAGTGAGGGACAGGGGATGAACACTGAAGCTTTCTTT

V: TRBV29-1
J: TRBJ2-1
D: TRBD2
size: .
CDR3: CSVLASGSPDEQFF
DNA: TGCAGCGTCTTGGCTAGCGGGAGTCCCGATGAGCAGTTCTTC

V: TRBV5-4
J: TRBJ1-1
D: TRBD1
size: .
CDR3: CASSSEQGHTEAFF
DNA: TGTGCCAGCAGCTCAGAACAGGGGCACACTGAAGCTTTCTTT

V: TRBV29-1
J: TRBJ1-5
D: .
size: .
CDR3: CSVIPGGASNQPQHF
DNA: TGCAGCGTCATCCCCGGGGGGGCTAGCAATCAGCCCCAGCATTTT

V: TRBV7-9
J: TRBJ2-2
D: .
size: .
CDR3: CASSLARSGTGELFF
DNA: TGTGCCAGCAGCTTAGCGCGGTCAGGGACCGGGGAGCTGTTTTTT

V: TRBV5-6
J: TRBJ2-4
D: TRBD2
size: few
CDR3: CASSSLAGERAKNIQYF
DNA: TGTGCCAGCAGTTCATTAGCGGGAGAGAGGGCCAAAAACATTCAGTACTTC

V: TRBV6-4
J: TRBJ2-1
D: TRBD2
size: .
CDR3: CASSDSSSGGADEQFF
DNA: TGTGCCAGCAGTGACTCGAGTAGCGGGGGGGCGGATGAGCAGTTCTTC

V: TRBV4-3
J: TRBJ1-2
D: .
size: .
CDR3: CASSQVVRDYGYTF
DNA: TGCGCCAGCAGCCAAGTAGTCAGGGACTATGGCTACACCTTC

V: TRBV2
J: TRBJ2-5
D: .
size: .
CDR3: CASSEETNETQYF
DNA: TGTGCCAGCAGTGAAGAGACTAACGAGACCCAGTACTTC

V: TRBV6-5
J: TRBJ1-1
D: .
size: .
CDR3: CASSIPTGNTEAFF
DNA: TGTGCCAGCAGTATACCGACGGGGAACACTGAAGCTTTCTTT

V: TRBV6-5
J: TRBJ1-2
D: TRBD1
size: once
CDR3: CASSSQFGQGSYGYTF
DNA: TGTGCCAGCAGTTCGCAATTTGGACAGGGAAGCTATGGCTACACCTTC

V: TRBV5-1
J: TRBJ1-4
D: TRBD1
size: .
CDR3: CASSTGQGASEKLFF
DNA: TGCGCCAGCAGCACAGGACAGGGGGCGAGTGAAAAACTGTTTTTT

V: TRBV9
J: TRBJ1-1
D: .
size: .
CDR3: CASSVVPGDTEAFF
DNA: TGTGCCAGCAGCGTAGTTCCAGGGGACACTGAAGCTTTCTTT

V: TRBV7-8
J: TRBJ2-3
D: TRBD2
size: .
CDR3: CASSLTSGGKGTQYF
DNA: TGTGCCAGCAGCTTGACTAGCGGGGGGAAGGGTACGCAGTATTTT

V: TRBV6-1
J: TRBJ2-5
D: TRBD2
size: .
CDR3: CASRSLAALQETQYF
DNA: TGTGCCAGCAGGTCACTAGCGGCGCTTCAAGAGACCCAGTACTTC

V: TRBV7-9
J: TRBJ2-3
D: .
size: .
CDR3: CASSLLAENTDTQYF
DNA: TGTGCCAGCAGCTTATTAGCGGAAAACACAGATACGCAGTATTTT

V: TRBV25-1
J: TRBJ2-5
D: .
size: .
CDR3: CASSTTENQETQYF
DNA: TGTGCCAGCAGTACGACAGAAAATCAAGAGACCCAGTACTTC

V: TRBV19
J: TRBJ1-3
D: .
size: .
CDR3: CASRESSGNTIYF
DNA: TGTGCCAGCCGGGAAAGCTCTGGAAACACCATATATTTT

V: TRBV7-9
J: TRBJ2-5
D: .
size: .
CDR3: CASSLATGRYETQYF
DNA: TGTGCCAGCAGCTTAGCGACGGGGAGGTACGAGACCCAGTACTTC

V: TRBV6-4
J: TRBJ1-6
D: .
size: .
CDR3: CASSEGVDNSPLHF
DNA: TGTGCCAGCAGTGAAGGGGTTGATAATTCACCCCTCCACTTT

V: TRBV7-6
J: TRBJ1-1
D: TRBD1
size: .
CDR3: CASTRTGEAANTEAFF
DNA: TGTGCCAGCACCCGGACAGGGGAGGCGGCGAACACTGAAGCTTTCTTT